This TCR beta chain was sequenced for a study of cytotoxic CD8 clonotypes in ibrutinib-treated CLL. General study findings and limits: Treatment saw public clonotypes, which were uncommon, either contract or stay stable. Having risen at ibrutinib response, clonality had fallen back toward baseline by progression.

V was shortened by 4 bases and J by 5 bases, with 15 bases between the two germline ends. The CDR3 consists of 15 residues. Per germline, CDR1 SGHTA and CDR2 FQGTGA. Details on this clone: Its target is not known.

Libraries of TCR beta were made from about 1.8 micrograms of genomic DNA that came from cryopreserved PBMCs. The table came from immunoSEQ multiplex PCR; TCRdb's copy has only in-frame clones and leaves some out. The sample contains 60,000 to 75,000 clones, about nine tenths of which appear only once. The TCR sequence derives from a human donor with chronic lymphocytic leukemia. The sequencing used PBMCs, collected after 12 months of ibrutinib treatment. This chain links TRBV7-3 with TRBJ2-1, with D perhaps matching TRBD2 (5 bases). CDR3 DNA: TGTGCCAGCAGCTCTAGTAGGCTAGCCAACAATGAGCAGTTCTTC. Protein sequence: CASSSSRLANNEQFF.